Listed below are T cell receptor beta chains from one sample, sequenced in a study of blood T cell repertoires in COVID-19. Method: immunoSEQ multiplex PCR; TCRdb's copy keeps in-frame clones and lacks some. The sample records some 95,000 clones, around three quarters being singletons. The sample was peripheral blood. The receptors were gathered from a man aged 50 or older who had recovered from COVID-19. Both conserved end residues are part of each CDR3. The D gene is left open where the match is weak.

>TRBJ1-4|TRBV19|-
TGTGCCAGTAGCAGAGGAGCAGCAACGGGGGAAAAACTGTTTTTT
CASSRGAATGEKLFF
>TRBJ2-3|TRBV16|TRBD2
TGTGCCAGCAGCCGAATAGCGGGGAGTACAGATACGCAGTATTTT
CASSRIAGSTDTQYF
>TRBJ2-1|TRBV3-1/TRBV3-2|TRBD2
TGTGCCAGCAGCCAAGTATGGCTAGCGGGGCCTAGCTCCTACAATGAGCAGTTCTTC
CASSQVWLAGPSSYNEQFF
>TRBJ2-5|TRBV29-1|TRBD1
TGCAGCGTATCCCGGGACAGTCAAGAGACCCAGTACTTC
CSVSRDSQETQYF
>TRBJ1-4|TRBV29-1|-
TGCAGCGTCGGCGCGGGACCCGCTAATGAAAAACTGTTTTTT
CSVGAGPANEKLFF
>TRBJ1-4|TRBV28|-
TGTGCCAGCAGTCCTCAGGGGACCTCTCGTCGTGAAAAACTGTTTTTT
CASSPQGTSRREKLFF
>TRBJ1-2|TRBV6-5|-
TGTGCCAGCTCGGGACACCAAAGTGGCTACACCTTC
CASSGHQSGYTF
>TRBJ2-6|TRBV4-3|TRBD1
TGCGCCAGCAGCCAAGCGACAGGGACTGGGGCCAACGTCCTGACTTTC
CASSQATGTGANVLTF
>TRBJ2-2|TRBV24-1|TRBD1
TGTGCCACCAGTGACTCCCGGACAGGGTACACCGGGGAGCTGTTTTTT
CATSDSRTGYTGELFF
>TRBJ1-1|TRBV12-3/TRBV12-4|-
TGTGCCAGCAGTTTTTTAGGAAGGGGCGAAGCTTTCTTT
CASSFLGRGEAFF
>TRBJ1-5|TRBV29-1|TRBD1
TGCAGCGTCGCTCCGGGACAGGGCCATCAGCCCCAGCATTTT
CSVAPGQGHQPQHF
>TRBJ1-1|TRBV3-1/TRBV3-2|-
TGTGCCAGCAGCCGGGGGGGACCGAACACTGAAGCTTTCTTT
CASSRGGPNTEAFF
>TRBJ1-1|TRBV28|TRBD1
TGTGCCAGCAGGCGAAACAGGGGCTTAGGAGCTTTCTTT
CASRRNRGLGAFF
>TRBJ2-7|TRBV18|-
TGTGCCAGCTCAAACACCCTAACCCTAGGGGCTTTCTACGAGCAGTACTTC
CASSNTLTLGAFYEQYF
>TRBJ2-2|TRBV18|-
TGTGCCAGCTCACTTGACTTGGGCGGGGAGCTGTTTTTT
CASSLDLGGELFF
>TRBJ1-1|TRBV3-1/TRBV3-2|-
TGTGCCAGCAGCCAAACGGGTGTTAAGACTGAAGCTTTCTTT
CASSQTGVKTEAFF
>TRBJ2-1|TRBV3-1/TRBV3-2|-
TGTGCCAGCAGCCAGGGACTCGACAATGAGCAGTTCTTC
CASSQGLDNEQFF
>TRBJ2-3|TRBV4-1|TRBD2
TGCGCCAGCAGCCAAGATTTCAGCGGGAAGGCAGATACGCAGTATTTT
CASSQDFSGKADTQYF
>TRBJ1-6|TRBV18|-
TGTGCCAGCTCCTCGACAGGCCGGGATTCACCCCTCCACTTT
CASSSTGRDSPLHF
>TRBJ2-7|TRBV2|TRBD1
TGTGCCGTAAACCGGGACAGGGGGCGCGAGCAGTACTTC
CAVNRDRGREQYF
>TRBJ2-7|TRBV6-5|-
TGTGCCAGCAGTTATGCCGGTGACAGCTCCTACGAGCAGTACTTC
CASSYAGDSSYEQYF
>TRBJ1-1|TRBV12-3/TRBV12-4|-
TGTGCCAGCAGTCGCAGGGATCTCACTGAAGCTTTCTTT
CASSRRDLTEAFF
>TRBJ2-7|TRBV6-2/TRBV6-3|TRBD2
TGTGCCAGCAGTTACTGGTCCGGACTAGCGGGAGGCATGGTGTGGGAGCAGTACTTC
CASSYWSGLAGGMVWEQYF